This entry lists 10 T cell receptor beta chains sequenced from one sample in a study of CD8+ T cells in alopecia areata. Sequencing templates came from extracted RNA that was reverse transcribed into cDNA. The data were produced by immunoSEQ multiplex PCR, yet TCRdb's version contains in-frame clones alone and is incomplete. Of 200,000 to 250,000 clones in the sample, 50% to 60% were seen once. The sample in question was CD4+ T cells sorted from blood, obtained at week 0. Source of these receptors: a human donor with alopecia areata.

The rearrangement uses TRBV5-4 and TRBJ1-4; no clear D. Germline-derived CDR1 and CDR2 are SGHNT and YYREEE (reference sequence). CDR3 size: 13 residues. Trimming pared 4 bases from V and 5 bases from J, leaving 9 bases between. The DNA for the CDR3 is TGTGCCAGCAGCATTGGGCAAAATGAAAAACTGTTTTTT. Residues: CASSIGQNEKLFF.

The chain employs TRBV27 and TRBJ2-7; D may be TRBD2 (7 bases). Germline lookup yields CDR1 MNHEY and CDR2 SMNVEV (reference sequence). The ends were cut back, 5 bases at V and 3 bases at J, with 23 bases in the middle. The CDR3 consists of 17 residues. CDR3 region: CASSRDQIAGAHYEQYF. CDR3 DNA sequence: TGTGCCAGCAGTCGGGACCAAATTGCGGGGGCCCACTACGAGCAGTACTTC.

The rearrangement uses TRBV9 and TRBJ2-5; 13 bases agree with TRBD2. V lost 4 bases to trimming and J lost 3 bases; unmatched junction nucleotides: 6. This CDR3 has 16 residues. CDR1 SGDLS and CDR2 YYNGEE come from the germline V gene. The CDR3 bases are TGTGCCAGCAGCCCTAGGGGACTAGCGGGAAAAGAGACCCAGTACTTC. Translation: CASSPRGLAGKETQYF.

The gene calls are TRBV28 and TRBJ2-1; no definite D call. The ends were cut back, 8 bases at V and 0 bases at J, with 11 bases in the middle. CDR1 is MDHEN and CDR2 is SYDVKM in the germline V gene. CDR3 length: 14 residues. The chain's CDR3 is CASVNSDSYNEQFF. CDR3 in DNA: TGTGCCAGCGTAAACAGTGACTCCTACAATGAGCAGTTCTTC.

The chain links TRBV5-1 to TRBJ2-1; a weak D match, TRBD1 (6 bases). This CDR3 spans 14 amino acids. The germline V gene has CDR1 SGHRS and CDR2 YFSETQ. Between the trimmed V and J ends, which lost 2 bases and 6 bases, there was a span of 12 bases. CDR3 bases: TGCGCCAGCAGCTTATACAGGGTTGGCAATGAGCAGTTCTTC. It specifies CASSLYRVGNEQFF.

The V gene is TRBV7-2, the J gene TRBJ1-4; TRBD1 agrees at 7 bases. V dropped 4 bases and J dropped 4; count of bases not matched to a gene: 3. The germline CDR1 and CDR2 sequences are SGHTA and FQGNSA. The CDR3 is 14 residues long. The CDR3 loop reads CASSSGGGNEKLFF. In DNA form, the CDR3 reads TGTGCCAGCAGCTCAGGGGGAGGTAATGAAAAACTGTTTTTT.

With respect to this clone: The same CDR3 arises from other DNA sequences in this sample as well. V is TRBV30 and J is TRBJ1-5, with a possible D match to TRBD1 (6 bases). Germline CDR1 and CDR2: GTSNPN and SVGIG (reference sequence). The CDR3 is 13 amino acids. V shed 2 bases and J shed 2 bases, with 7 bases lying between them. CDR3 amino acids: CAWSYRGNQPQHF. CDR3 sequence (DNA): TGTGCCTGGAGTTACAGGGGCAATCAGCCCCAGCATTTT.

The rearrangement joins TRBV2 to TRBJ1-6, with 9 bases matching TRBD1. The germline V gene has CDR1 SNHLY and CDR2 FYNNEI. This CDR3 is 17 amino acids long. V lost 6 bases, J lost 0 bases, and 6 bases stayed unmatched. The CDR3 region has the DNA TGTGCCAGCAGAGGGACAGGGCAGAGCTCCTATAATTCACCCCTCCACTTT. Translating gives CASRGTGQSSYNSPLHF.

The chain recombines TRBV28 with TRBJ2-2; 8 nucleotides align to TRBD1. V shed 5 bases and J 0 bases; nucleotides not matched to a gene: 8. The CDR3 is 17 amino acids. The V gene's germline CDR1 is MDHEN and CDR2 SYDVKM. The CDR3 DNA reads TGTGCCAGCAGTGCACACTCAGGGGGCGCGAACACCGGGGAGCTGTTTTTT. This codes for CASSAHSGGANTGELFF. Filled out from reference TRBV28 and TRBJ2-2, the complete variable domain reads DVKVTQSSRYLVKRTGEKVFLECVQDMDHENMFWYRQDPGLGLRLIYFSYDVKMKEKGDIPEGYSVSREKKERFSLILESASTNQTSMYLCASSAHSGGANTGELFFGEGSRLTVL.

The V gene is TRBV5-1, the J gene TRBJ2-1; D is possibly TRBD1 or TRBD2 (5 bases each). The CDR3 is made up of 13 amino acids. Germline V gene sequence: CDR1 SGHRS, CDR2 YFSETQ. Trimming removed 2 bases at V and 8 bases at J, with 11 bases between. The CDR3 reads CASSFHGADEQFF. DNA of the CDR3: TGCGCCAGCAGCTTTCACGGGGCCGATGAGCAGTTCTTC.